The text below deals with one T cell receptor beta chain. Its specificity is unknown. Clones were sequenced by immunoSEQ multiplex PCR, and TCRdb holds only the in-frame ones, with some missing. In the table there are 100,000 to 150,000 clones, approximately 90% of which are singletons. V was pared by 1 base and J by 10 bases, with 13 bases between. The CDR3 totals 13 residues. The data were obtained in a study of T cell responses to AZD1222 COVID-19 vaccine. Study-level results: Possibly, clonal diversity was underestimated; donors were largely white British and included more females.

The origin of this receptor is an adult in good health. The sample in question was peripheral blood, obtained on day 0 of AZD1222 vaccination. This sequence joins TRBV12-3 or TRBV12-4 and TRBJ1-1; no reliable D call. CDR3 sequence (DNA): TGTGCCAGCAGTTTAGATTGGGTTCTCGGAGCTTTCTTT. Translation: CASSLDWVLGAFF.